What follows are 32 T cell receptor beta chains derived from one specimen sequenced in a study of technical replicates of blood from a few donors. TCRdb's table, derived via immunoSEQ multiplex PCR, lists solely in-frame clones and lacks some. The table shows more than 90,000 clones, with nearly 97% occurring only once. Source material: T cells isolated from PBMCs. The receptor source for this set is a human donor in good health.

The chain couples TRBV19 to TRBJ1-6; D ambiguous. V lost 7 bases and J 1 base, leaving 11 bases between the germline ends. CDR3 length equals 15 residues. Germline-derived CDR1 and CDR2 are LNHDA and SQIVND (reference sequence). The CDR3 loop is CASTPGESYNSPLHF. Here the CDR3 DNA reads TGTGCCAGTACCCCCGGGGAATCCTATAATTCACCCCTCCACTTT.

V gene TRBV29-1 combines with J gene TRBJ2-1; 8 nucleotides agree with TRBD1. CDR3 length: 16 amino acids. Germline V CDR1 and CDR2: SQVTM, ANQGSEA. Unmatched junction bases numbered 18, after V lost 8 bases and J lost 6 bases. CDR3 in amino acids: CSSSGTGGEERNEQFF. In DNA form, the CDR3 reads TGCAGCTCTTCCGGAACAGGGGGAGAAGAGCGCAATGAGCAGTTCTTC.

This sequence joins TRBV11-3 and TRBJ1-2; D ambiguous. CDR1 and CDR2 from the germline V gene are SGHNT and YENEEA. V was clipped by 0 bases and J by 0 bases, with 14 bases between them. This CDR3 comprises 17 residues. The CDR3 sequence is CASSLELRSEANYGYTF. The DNA of the CDR3 is TGTGCCAGCAGCTTAGAATTGAGGTCTGAAGCTAACTATGGCTACACCTTC.

The chain is built from TRBV15 and TRBJ1-5; D is unclear. Germline CDR1 is LNHNV and CDR2 is YYDKDF (reference sequence). Deletions cut 1 base from V and 0 bases from J, with 4 bases between. This CDR3 region has 14 residues. The CDR3 is CATSRGASNQPQHF. The CDR3 DNA follows: TGTGCCACCAGCAGAGGGGCTAGCAATCAGCCCCAGCATTTT.

The genes are TRBV29-1 and TRBJ2-7; possible D gene TRBD2, 6 bases. Deletions cut 6 bases from V and 4 bases from J, with 13 bases between. CDR3 size: 12 residues. CDR1 is SQVTM, CDR2 ANQGSEA, per germline. The CDR3 DNA follows: TGCAGCGTGGAAAAGGAGGGATACGAGCAGTACTTC. This translates into CSVEKEGYEQYF.

This chain links TRBV6-5 with TRBJ2-7, with 11 bases matching TRBD2. Per the germline V gene, CDR1 is MNHEY and CDR2 is SVGAGI. V shed 1 base and J 4 bases; nucleotides not matched to a gene: 3. The CDR3 has 15 residues. The CDR3 protein is CASSYWVAGGYEQYF. The CDR3 nucleotides read TGTGCCAGCAGTTACTGGGTAGCGGGAGGGTACGAGCAGTACTTC.

The CDR3, as DNA: TGTGCCAGCAGCTTAAATTCCGCCTACGAGCAGTACTTC. Translating it yields CASSLNSAYEQYF. The V gene is TRBV7-9, the J gene TRBJ2-7, with D unclear. The CDR3 spans 13 residues. V lost 2 bases, J lost 2 bases, and 7 bases lay in between. CDR1 is SEHNR, CDR2 FQNEAQ, per germline (reference sequence).

The genes are TRBV7-9 and TRBJ1-4, with TRBD1 identical over 8 bases. V lost 8 bases to trimming and J lost 3 bases; unmatched junction nucleotides: 8. Germline V gene sequence: CDR1 SEHNR, CDR2 FQNEAQ (reference sequence). This CDR3 is 15 amino acids long. The CDR3: CASHQGTGPNEKLFF. In DNA, the CDR3 is TGTGCCAGCCATCAGGGGACAGGCCCTAATGAAAAACTGTTTTTT.

The chain uses TRBV6-5 and TRBJ2-7, with D possibly TRBD2 on 5 matching bases. Germline assignment: CDR1 MNHEY and CDR2 SVGAGI. Trimming shortened V by 0 bases and J by 4 bases, and 10 bases separated the two germline ends. The CDR3 contains 14 residues. CDR3 in amino acids: CASSYSAGGYEQYF. The CDR3 DNA is TGTGCCAGCAGTTACTCGGCAGGAGGATACGAGCAGTACTTC.

This chain uses TRBV7-9 with TRBJ2-7; TRBD1 matches at 7 bases. V trimming: 4 bases; J trimming: 3 bases; junction bases outside the gene matches: 9. The CDR3 has 15 amino acids. Per the germline V gene, CDR1 is SEHNR and CDR2 is FQNEAQ (reference sequence). The CDR3 loop is CASSSDPGQLYEQYF. DNA of the CDR3: TGTGCCAGCAGCTCCGATCCGGGACAGCTCTACGAGCAGTACTTC. Complete variable domain (other parts from reference TRBV7-9 and TRBJ2-7): DTGVSQNPRHKITKRGQNVTFRCDPISEHNRLYWYRQTLGQGPEFLTYFQNEAQLEKSRLLSDRFSAERPKGSFSTLEIQRTEQGDSAMYLCASSSDPGQLYEQYFGPGTRLTVT.

The chain joins TRBV10-3 to TRBJ2-1; TRBD1 matches 7 bases. Unmatched junction bases numbered 9, after V lost 3 bases and J lost 4 bases. Germline values: CDR1 ENHRY, CDR2 SYGVKD. CDR3 length: 16 residues. The CDR3 DNA sequence: TGTGCCATCAGTGACAGTACAGGGGCGCTGTACAATGAGCAGTTCTTC. Protein product: CAISDSTGALYNEQFF.

This chain links TRBV7-2 with TRBJ2-5; a weak D match, TRBD1 (6 bases). V lost 3 bases, J lost 1 base, and 12 bases lay in between. Germline V CDR1 and CDR2: SGHTA, FQGNSA. This CDR3 is built from 15 residues. The CDR3 here is CASSFSRDIQETQYF. The CDR3 DNA reads as TGTGCCAGCAGCTTCTCTCGGGACATCCAAGAGACCCAGTACTTC.

The V and J genes are TRBV30 and TRBJ2-3; D is possibly TRBD2 (5 bases). The CDR3 is made up of 12 amino acids. Trimming took off 2 bases at V and 9 bases at J, with 12 bases between the two ends. Germline CDR1 GTSNPN, CDR2 SVGIG (reference sequence). The CDR3, as DNA: TGTGCCTGGAGTAAGACCCCGGGGACGCAGTATTTT. Protein product: CAWSKTPGTQYF.

The V and J genes are TRBV19 and TRBJ1-2; the match to TRBD1 covers 9 bases. Germline CDR1 and CDR2: LNHDA and SQIVND (reference sequence). The CDR3 is 17 residues long. V shed 7 bases, J shed 4 bases, and the junction held 16 bases outside the gene matches. CDR3 bases: TGTGCCAGTACCCTATCGGGGATAACAGGGGGCATCTATGGCTACACCTTC. It translates to CASTLSGITGGIYGYTF.

The rearrangement links TRBV13 to TRBJ2-4; TRBD2 agrees at 7 bases. Germline V gene sequence: CDR1 PRHDT, CDR2 FYEKMQ (reference sequence). V trimming: 1 base; J trimming: 8 bases; junction bases outside the gene matches: 5. This CDR3 comprises 14 residues. The CDR3 spells CASSLEMGRDIQYF. In DNA, the CDR3 is TGTGCCAGCAGCTTAGAAATGGGGAGGGACATTCAGTACTTC.

The V and J genes are TRBV6-1 and TRBJ1-5; 9 positions agree with TRBD1. Losses at the gene ends were 3 bases for V and 3 bases for J; bases not matched to a gene: 12. This CDR3 is built from 18 residues. Germline CDR1 reads MNHNS; CDR2 reads SASEGT. In DNA form, the CDR3 reads TGTGCCAGCAGTGATGGAAGGTGGGACAGGGCCTTCAATCAGCCCCAGCATTTT. It yields the protein CASSDGRWDRAFNQPQHF.

The V gene is TRBV27, the J gene TRBJ2-1, with 9 bases aligning to TRBD2. The CDR3 is 14 residues long. Germline V lookup: CDR1 MNHEY, CDR2 SMNVEV (reference sequence). Trimming at V came to 7 bases and at J to 7 bases, leaving 8 bases not matched to a gene. The CDR3, as DNA: TGTGCCAGCAATAGAATAGCGGGGGATAATGAGCAGTTCTTC. Its translation is CASNRIAGDNEQFF.

V and J are TRBV11-3 and TRBJ2-7, with 8 nucleotides matching TRBD1. This CDR3 has 15 residues. The ends lost 5 bases at V and 0 bases at J; junction bases unmatched: 6. Germline loops: CDR1 SGHNT, CDR2 YENEEA. CDR3 residues: CASSLRQGSSYEQYF. CDR3 bases: TGTGCCAGCAGCCTCAGACAGGGGAGCTCCTACGAGCAGTACTTC.

The chain joins TRBV6-5 to TRBJ1-2; D is undetermined. In germline, CDR1 is MNHEY, CDR2 SVGAGI. The CDR3 covers 12 residues. V was cut by 2 bases and J by 6 bases, with 7 bases left in between. The CDR3: CASSYDTHGYTF. The CDR3 nucleotides read TGTGCCAGCAGTTACGACACCCATGGCTACACCTTC.

The chain employs TRBV29-1 and TRBJ1-2; D might be TRBD1 (5 bases). The germline V gene has CDR1 SQVTM and CDR2 ANQGSEA. The ends were cut back, 4 bases at V and 8 bases at J, with 20 bases in the middle. The CDR3 covers 14 residues. The CDR3 is CSVAGRLSSGGYTF. In DNA form, the CDR3 reads TGCAGCGTTGCGGGACGGCTCAGTAGCGGGGGCTACACCTTC.

The CDR3 sequence is CASSSGTVVEKLFF. The CDR3, as DNA: TGCGCCAGCAGCTCCGGGACAGTGGTTGAAAAACTGTTTTTT. The chain recombines TRBV5-1 with TRBJ1-4, with 7 bases that match TRBD1. There are 14 residues in the CDR3. Per germline, CDR1 SGHRS and CDR2 YFSETQ. The V segment lost 3 bases and the J segment 7 bases; nucleotides outside the gene matches: 6.

The chain carries TRBV7-2 and TRBJ2-7; D remains ambiguous. V was trimmed by 3 bases and J by 7 bases, leaving 13 bases between them. Germline CDR1 is SGHTA and CDR2 is FQGNSA. The CDR3 sequence is 13 residues long. The CDR3 coding sequence is TGTGCCAGCAGCTTTTCGATCATCCAGGAGCAGTACTTC. Translated: CASSFSIIQEQYF.

The V call is TRBV28, the J call TRBJ1-2; D is perhaps TRBD1 (5 bases). V lost 4 bases, J lost 7 bases, and 10 bases lay in between. CDR3 length: 12 residues. Germline lookup yields CDR1 MDHEN and CDR2 SYDVKM. CDR3 amino acids: CASSSQGAGYTF. CDR3 DNA: TGTGCCAGCAGTTCCCAAGGGGCTGGCTACACCTTC.

The chain is built from TRBV29-1 and TRBJ2-7; a possible D gene is TRBD2 (7 bases). Trimming shortened V by 8 bases and J by 6 bases, and 17 bases separated the two germline ends. This CDR3 is 12 amino acids long. The germline V gene encodes CDR1 SQVTM and CDR2 ANQGSEA. The CDR3 protein is CSLSQGRGEQYF. The DNA for the CDR3 is TGCAGCCTGAGCCAGGGGAGGGGCGAGCAGTACTTC.

V is TRBV19 and J is TRBJ2-7; no reliable D call. CDR1 is LNHDA, CDR2 SQIVND, per germline (reference sequence). The CDR3 totals 11 residues. V dropped 5 bases and J dropped 3 bases, with 5 bases sitting between them. Here the CDR3 reads CASSSLYEQYF. The CDR3 nucleotides read TGTGCCAGTAGTTCCCTCTACGAGCAGTACTTC. The variable domain in full, with the rest retrieved from reference TRBV19 and TRBJ2-7, is DGGITQSPKYLFRKEGQNVTLSCEQNLNHDAMYWYRQDPGQGLRLIYYSQIVNDFQKGDIAEGYSVSREKKESFPLTVTSAQKNPTAFYLCASSSLYEQYFGPGTRLTVT.

The J gene is TRBJ2-2, the V gene TRBV6-1; TRBD1 agrees at 7 bases. Germline V CDR1 and CDR2: MNHNS, SASEGT. CDR3 length: 14 residues. V lost 5 bases to trimming and J lost 8 bases; unmatched junction nucleotides: 8. The CDR3: CASSSRTGLGELFF. CDR3 sequence (DNA): TGTGCCAGCAGTTCCCGGACAGGCCTGGGGGAGCTGTTTTTT.

V gene TRBV6-5 combines with J gene TRBJ1-1; perhaps TRBD1 as D (5 bases). CDR3 length equals 13 residues. Germline lookup yields CDR1 MNHEY and CDR2 SVGAGI. Trimming took 8 bases from V and 5 from J, leaving 15 bases between them. DNA of the CDR3: TGTGCCAGCCATTTACCAGGGCGGACTGAAGCTTTCTTT. This codes for CASHLPGRTEAFF.

This clone is a singleton in its sample. The gene calls are TRBV27 and TRBJ2-7, with 10 bases fitting TRBD2. CDR1 and CDR2 from the germline V gene are MNHEY and SMNVEV (reference sequence). The V gene end was trimmed by 2 bases and the J gene end by 5 bases; junction bases not matched to a gene: 3. The CDR3 totals 14 residues. The CDR3 spells CASSLLAGDDEQYF. The DNA for the CDR3 is TGTGCCAGCAGTTTACTAGCGGGAGACGACGAGCAGTACTTC.

The genes are TRBV9 and TRBJ2-3, with TRBD2 identical over 7 bases. Germline loops: CDR1 SGDLS, CDR2 YYNGEE. Trimming at V came to 4 bases and at J to 4 bases, leaving 9 bases not matched to a gene. CDR3 length: 15 residues. Written as DNA, the CDR3 is TGTGCCAGCAGCCCTCGACTAGCTTTCCCAGATACGCAGTATTTT. Protein sequence: CASSPRLAFPDTQYF.

V gene TRBV2 combines with J gene TRBJ2-5; TRBD1 agrees at 8 bases. With V trimmed by 6 bases and J by 5 bases, 11 bases remained unmatched. The CDR3 is 15 residues long. Germline CDR1 and CDR2: SNHLY and FYNNEI. The CDR3 here is CASRVRQGRGETQYF. The CDR3 DNA sequence: TGTGCCAGCAGGGTACGACAGGGGCGAGGGGAGACCCAGTACTTC.

The V call is TRBV28, the J call TRBJ1-1; weak D call: TRBD1 (5 bases). With 6 bases removed from V and 3 bases from J, the gap between germline ends came to 17 bases. The CDR3 consists of 15 residues. CDR1 is MDHEN and CDR2 is SYDVKM in the germline V gene. The CDR3 DNA reads as TGTGCCAGCAGCGGGGGGAGCCGACGGGACACTGAAGCTTTCTTT. Translated, it gives CASSGGSRRDTEAFF.

The chain uses TRBV29-1 and TRBJ1-2; a weak D match, TRBD1 (5 bases). This CDR3 has 14 residues. V lost 4 bases and J 2 bases, leaving 14 bases between the germline ends. The germline V gene has CDR1 SQVTM and CDR2 ANQGSEA. In nucleotides, the CDR3 is TGCAGCGTTGCCGCAGTAAGGGGCAACTATGGCTACACCTTC. Protein: CSVAAVRGNYGYTF.